This is a list of T cell receptor beta chains from one sample in a study of T cell changes during pregnancy in multiple sclerosis. Profiling relied on immunoSEQ multiplex PCR, and the TCRdb table lists in-frame clones only, not all of them. The sample contains 50,000 to 65,000 clones, around 96% of which appear only once. Sample: CD8+ T cells from peripheral blood mononuclear cells, taken after pregnancy. The receptors originated from a female donor with multiple sclerosis, enrolled in a pregnancy study. Each CDR3 is given with its conserved first and last residue. A D gene is named only where the DNA matches it firmly. Some rows have no size entry. The others give once, few or many, or a class for an expanded clone.

V	D	size	J	DNA	CDR3
TRBV6-6	TRBD1	.	TRBJ1-2	TGTGCCAGCAGTTACGCTCCGGACAGGGACTATGGCTACACCTTC	CASSYAPDRDYGYTF
TRBV7-9	TRBD1	.	TRBJ1-1	TGTGCCAGCAGCTTAATAGTGTGGGACAGGGATCCGAACACTGAAGCTTTCTTT	CASSLIVWDRDPNTEAFF
TRBV7-9	TRBD2	.	TRBJ2-7	TGTGCCAGCAGCCCAGGGGGACTAGCGACCTACGAGCAGTACTTC	CASSPGGLATYEQYF
TRBV29-1	.	.	TRBJ1-4	TGCAGCGTGCCGGTCAGGACAGCAACTAATGAAAAACTGTTTTTT	CSVPVRTATNEKLFF
TRBV7-9	TRBD2	.	TRBJ2-1	TGTGCCAGCAGGTGCGGGGGTAAATTCTTC	CASRCGGKFF
TRBV7-2	.	.	TRBJ2-7	TGTGCCAGCAGCTTATTAGGGGGCGAGCAGTACTTC	CASSLLGGEQYF
TRBV19	TRBD2	.	TRBJ2-1	TGTGCCAGTAGTATCACTAGCGTTTCCTACAATGAGCAGTTCTTC	CASSITSVSYNEQFF
TRBV6-1	.	.	TRBJ1-5	TGTGCCAGCAGTGTACTTGAATTTGGCAATCAGCCCCAGCATTTT	CASSVLEFGNQPQHF
TRBV28	.	.	TRBJ1-4	TGTGCCAGCAGTCCCTCAGGGGTAACTAATGAAAAACTGTTTTTT	CASSPSGVTNEKLFF
TRBV9	.	.	TRBJ2-1	TGTGCCAGCAGCGGACGACAGAACAATGAGCAGTTCTTC	CASSGRQNNEQFF
TRBV7-3	.	.	TRBJ2-1	TGTGCCAGCAGCTTAATCGGACGGGGGAATGAGCAGTTCTTC	CASSLIGRGNEQFF
TRBV19	TRBD1	.	TRBJ2-7	TGTGCCAGTAGTATCCTATCCGGGACAGGGTTTTACGAGCAGTACTTC	CASSILSGTGFYEQYF
TRBV5-5	.	once	TRBJ1-4	TGTGCCAGCAGCTTGGCCACGGCAGGGAGGGAAAAACTGTTTTTT	CASSLATAGREKLFF
TRBV6-6	.	.	TRBJ2-1	TGTGCCAGCAGTTACTCAGGGGCGGAGTTCTATGAGCAGTTCTTC	CASSYSGAEFYEQFF
TRBV27	.	once	TRBJ1-1	TGTGCCAGCAGCACAAACACTGAAGCTTTCTTT	CASSTNTEAFF
TRBV7-9	.	once	TRBJ2-7	TGTGCCAGCAGCCCCGGGAGTTGGGAGCAGTACTTC	CASSPGSWEQYF
TRBV5-4	TRBD1	few	TRBJ1-3	TGTGCCAGCAGCGAGGACAGGGGCAACACCATATATTTT	CASSEDRGNTIYF
TRBV7-8	.	.	TRBJ1-1	TGTGCCAGCAGCTTTATGGGGGCTCTGCCTGAAGCTTTCTTT	CASSFMGALPEAFF
TRBV19	.	.	TRBJ2-6	TGTGCCAGTAGTATAGATCGCGGAACTGGGGCCAACGTCCTGACTTTC	CASSIDRGTGANVLTF
TRBV7-9	.	.	TRBJ2-7	TGTGCCAGCAGCCCGGGGGACCGTCACTACGAGCAGTACTTC	CASSPGDRHYEQYF
TRBV2	TRBD2	.	TRBJ2-7	TGTGCCAGCAGTGGACTAGCGGGATCGACCCACGAGCAGTACTTC	CASSGLAGSTHEQYF
TRBV5-1	TRBD1	.	TRBJ2-5	TGCGCCAGCAGCCACCGTGGGGACAGGCCTATGGAGACCCAGTACTTC	CASSHRGDRPMETQYF
TRBV7-6	TRBD1	.	TRBJ1-4	TGTGCCAGCAGCCGGATAAAGGGGGCCGTCGATGAAAAACTGTTTTTT	CASSRIKGAVDEKLFF
TRBV27	TRBD2	.	TRBJ2-1	TGTGCCAGCAGTTTATCAACGGGAGGTAGCTACAATGAGCAGTTCTTC	CASSLSTGGSYNEQFF
TRBV30	.	.	TRBJ2-1	TGTGCCTGGAAGGTAGACAGCCACAATGAGCAGTTCTTC	CAWKVDSHNEQFF
TRBV2	.	.	TRBJ2-2	TGTGCCAGCAAGCCATCCACCGGGGAGCTGTTTTTT	CASKPSTGELFF
TRBV28	TRBD1	.	TRBJ2-5	TGTGCCAGCAGTTTATATGAGGGGGCGCGAGAGACCCAGTACTTC	CASSLYEGARETQYF
TRBV5-1	TRBD1	once	TRBJ1-1	TGCGCCAGCAGCTTAGGACAGGGCATCCCTGAAGCTTTCTTT	CASSLGQGIPEAFF